Sequencing of this TCR beta chain was carried out in a study of blood T cell repertoires in COVID-19. Study context: Sample material is recorded as cDNA or gDNA derived from T cells, B-cell-depleted T cells, or PBMCs.

The authors' processing: Using reference gene primer amplification, nucleated cell counts were estimated. Data came from immunoSEQ multiplex PCR; TCRdb stores just in-frame clones and leaves some out. The V and J calls and the clone size are those of that table, but D and trimming were determined from the DNA. The table shows roughly 200,000 clones, with about 83% occurring only once. V gave up 10 bases and J gave up 5 bases, with 14 bases separating them. Germline V gene data show CDR1 as LNHDA and CDR2 as SQIVND (reference sequence). This CDR3 is 12 amino acids long. This chain joins TRBV19 and TRBJ1-2; D not certain. Sequencing was performed on PBMCs or T cells enriched from blood (not recorded which). The sequence was collected from a man in his forties with acute COVID-19. CDR3 DNA sequence: TGTGCCACGGGGAACAGTAATTATGGCTACACCTTC. Translated: CATGNSNYGYTF.